This T cell receptor (beta chain) was sequenced in a study of shared clonotypes between healthy human individuals. Whole-study findings and limits: Only blood samples were collected, and tissue repertoires likely differ. Sequencing depth was expected to influence donor clonotype sharing.

The table came from immunoSEQ multiplex PCR; TCRdb's copy has only in-frame clones and leaves some out. Among 950,000 to 1,200,000 clones, 70% to 85% were seen once, and the ten largest hold roughly 0.82%. Details on this clone: Its antigen is currently unknown.

Between the trimmed V and J ends, which lost 5 bases and 4 bases, there was a span of 11 bases. There are 13 residues in the CDR3. Germline V lookup: CDR1 MNHNY, CDR2 SVGAGI (reference sequence). Donors were healthy HIV-negative adults without recently reported acute infections or vaccinations. The rearrangement joins TRBV6-6 to TRBJ1-1, with unresolved D. Specimen: memory CD4+ T cells from PBMCs. Subset noted: CD45RA-negative fraction. This TCR came from a man aged 18 to 30 in good health. Some clones in this sample may be carry-over from other donors' samples. CDR3 coding DNA: TGTGCCAGCAGTCCCGATTGGCGCACTGAAGCTTTCTTT. Translation gives CASSPDWRTEAFF.